Presented here are 4 T cell receptor beta chains from one specimen sequenced in a study of blood T cell repertoires in COVID-19. Data came from immunoSEQ multiplex PCR; TCRdb stores just in-frame clones and leaves some out. The sample holds approximately 210,000 clones; about 90% are singletons and the top ten take more than 0.95%. Sequences were obtained from peripheral blood. Receptors originate from a man aged 25 to 45 with acute or convalescent COVID-19.

V gene TRBV6-8 combines with J gene TRBJ2-1; possible D gene TRBD1, 5 bases. The CDR3 consists of 15 residues. Trimming removed 2 bases at V and 2 bases at J, with 10 bases between. Germline CDR1 MNHGY, CDR2 SAAAGT. CDR3 sequence: CASSYERQTYNEQFF. In DNA, the CDR3 is TGTGCCAGCAGTTACGAACGACAGACCTACAATGAGCAGTTCTTC.

This sequence joins TRBV7-9 and TRBJ2-3; TRBD1 might be the D (5 bases). Trimming removed 10 bases from V and 4 bases from J, with 9 bases in between. The CDR3 contains 11 residues. Per the germline V gene, CDR1 is SEHNR and CDR2 is FQNEAQ (reference sequence). For the CDR3, the DNA is TGTGCCACTCAGACAGCAGATACGCAGTATTTT. Its translation is CATQTADTQYF.

The V and J genes are TRBV13 and TRBJ2-3, with 12 bases that match TRBD2. Germline V gene lookup returns CDR1 PRHDT and CDR2 FYEKMQ (reference sequence). With 5 bases clipped from V and 4 bases from J, the junction kept 4 bases outside the gene matches. The CDR3 spans 15 residues. The CDR3 is CASSTTSGGPDTQYF. The CDR3 bases are TGTGCCAGCAGCACCACTAGCGGGGGGCCAGATACGCAGTATTTT. Combining the CDR3 with reference TRBV13 and TRBJ2-3 gives the whole variable domain AAGVIQSPRHLIKEKRETATLKCYPIPRHDTVYWYQQGPGQDPQFLISFYEKMQSDKGSIPDRFSAQQFSDYHSELNMSSLELGDSALYFCASSTTSGGPDTQYFGPGTRLTVL.

The V gene is TRBV5-6, the J gene TRBJ2-6; D call uncertain. The CDR3 runs 15 residues. V gave up 7 bases and J gave up 0 bases, with 11 bases separating them. Germline CDR1 and CDR2: SGHDT and YYEEEE. This CDR3 reads CASALPGSGANVLTF. CDR3 DNA: TGTGCCAGCGCACTCCCCGGCTCTGGGGCCAACGTCCTGACTTTC.